The clone carrying this T cell receptor (beta chain) was counted a single time. This sample was taken from a study of blood T cell repertoires in COVID-19. Whole-study context: The United States, Italy and Spain were the sources of the acute and convalescent COVID-19 samples.

Authors' analysis steps: It was from reference gene primer amplification that nucleated cell counts were estimated. The table came from immunoSEQ multiplex PCR; TCRdb's copy has only in-frame clones and leaves some out. V and J calls and clone size are copied from that table; D and trimming were computed from the DNA. Of approximately 210,000 clones in the sample, under 90% were seen once. The trim removed 7 bases at V and 6 bases at J, leaving 12 bases unmatched. The CDR3 runs 15 residues. Germline CDR1 reads MNHEY; CDR2 reads SVGAGI. This clonotype originated in a young man with active or convalescent COVID-19. Sequenced material: peripheral blood. V usage is TRBV6-5 and J usage is TRBJ1-5; 7 positions match TRBD1. DNA of the CDR3: TGTGCCAGCACCCACCGGCCCTCAGGGGGTCAGCCCCAGCATTTT. Translated, it gives CASTHRPSGGQPQHF.